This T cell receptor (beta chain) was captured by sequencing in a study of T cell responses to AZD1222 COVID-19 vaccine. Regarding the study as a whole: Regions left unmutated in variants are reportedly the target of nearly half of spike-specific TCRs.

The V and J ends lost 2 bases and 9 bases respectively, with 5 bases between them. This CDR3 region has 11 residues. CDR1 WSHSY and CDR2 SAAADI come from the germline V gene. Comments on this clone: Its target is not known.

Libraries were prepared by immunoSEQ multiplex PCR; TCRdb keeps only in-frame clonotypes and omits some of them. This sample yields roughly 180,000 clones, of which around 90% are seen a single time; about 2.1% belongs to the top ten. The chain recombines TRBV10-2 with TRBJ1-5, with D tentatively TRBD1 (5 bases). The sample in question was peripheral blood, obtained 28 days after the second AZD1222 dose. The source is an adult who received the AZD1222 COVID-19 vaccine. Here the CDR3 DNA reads TGCGCCAGCAGTGAGGGGGGGCCCCAGCATTTT. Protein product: CASSEGGPQHF.